The rows below give T cell receptor beta chains drawn from one sample of a study of lymphopenia after photon versus proton radiotherapy. TCRdb's table, derived via immunoSEQ multiplex PCR, lists solely in-frame clones and lacks some. This table holds over 25,000 clones, 75% to 90% found once. Sequencing used peripheral blood, obtained from a patient treated with photon-based radiotherapy. Receptors originate from a woman aged 45-59 years with pancreatic cancer. Each CDR3 is given with its conserved first and last residue. A D gene is named only where the DNA matches it firmly. Clone size appears in some rows only: once, few, many, or a class for an expanded clone.

CDR3 protein | CDR3 DNA | clone size | CDR3 length | J gene | V gene | D gene
CASSLRTGGNTGELFF | TGTGCCAGCAGCTTGAGGACAGGGGGAAACACCGGGGAGCTGTTTTTT | . | 16 | TRBJ2-2 | TRBV7-9 | TRBD1
CASSRRGETQYF | TGTGCCAGCAGCAGGCGAGGGGAGACCCAGTACTTC | once | 12 | TRBJ2-5 | TRBV7-8 | .
CSVEERDRQPNYGYTF | TGCAGCGTTGAAGAACGAGATAGACAGCCTAACTATGGCTACACCTTC | . | 16 | TRBJ1-2 | TRBV29-1 | .
CASSPRGDYSNQPQHF | TGTGCCAGCAGCCCCCGGGGGGACTATAGCAATCAGCCCCAGCATTTT | . | 16 | TRBJ1-5 | TRBV7-2 | .
CASSARSGMMNTEAFF | TGTGCCAGCAGCGCCCGGAGTGGGATGATGAACACTGAAGCTTTCTTT | . | 16 | TRBJ1-1 | TRBV9 | .
CASRTTLSSYNEQFF | TGTGCCAGCAGGACCACTCTGAGCTCCTACAATGAGCAGTTCTTC | . | 15 | TRBJ2-1 | TRBV28 | .
CASSPPGKIAKNIQYF | TGTGCCAGCTCACCACCAGGGAAGATAGCCAAAAACATTCAGTACTTC | . | 16 | TRBJ2-4 | TRBV18 | .
CASSQEFSGLYEQYF | TGCGCCAGCAGCCAAGAATTTTCTGGTCTCTACGAGCAGTACTTC | few | 15 | TRBJ2-7 | TRBV4-3 | .
CASSQEGAGDNTEAFF | TGTGCCAGCAGCCAAGAGGGGGCAGGGGATAACACTGAAGCTTTCTTT | . | 16 | TRBJ1-1 | TRBV14 | .
CASSLVGAGLNEQYF | TGTGCCAGCAGCTTAGTTGGGGCGGGACTTAACGAGCAGTACTTC | . | 15 | TRBJ2-7 | TRBV11-2 | .
CASSYGRGPGYTEAFF | TGTGCCAGCAGTTACGGCCGTGGTCCAGGGTACACTGAAGCTTTCTTT | once | 16 | TRBJ1-1 | TRBV6-5 | .
CASSPEVRYGYTF | TGTGCCAGCAGCCCCGAGGTGAGGTACGGCTACACCTTC | . | 13 | TRBJ1-2 | TRBV27 | .
CASSDGVGAPAFF | TGCGCCAGCAGTGACGGGGTCGGGGCGCCTGCGTTCTTC | . | 13 | TRBJ2-1 | TRBV10-1 | .
CASSLNRPGAGYTF | TGTGCCAGCAGCTTAAACCGTCCGGGGGCTGGCTACACCTTC | . | 14 | TRBJ1-2 | TRBV7-3 | .
CASRLAGAPQETQYF | TGTGCCAGCAGACTAGCGGGAGCCCCCCAAGAGACCCAGTACTTC | . | 15 | TRBJ2-5 | TRBV2 | TRBD2
CASSSDGSNTEAFF | TGTGCCAGCAGCTCGGACGGATCGAACACTGAAGCTTTCTTT | . | 14 | TRBJ1-1 | TRBV7-2 | .
CASRGAVADQPQHF | TGTGCCAGCAGGGGGGCGGTTGCGGATCAGCCCCAGCATTTT | . | 14 | TRBJ1-5 | TRBV7-8 | .
CASSSHRSTNEKLFF | TGTGCCAGCAGCTCGCACAGGTCAACTAATGAAAAACTGTTTTTT | once | 15 | TRBJ1-4 | TRBV7-9 | .
CASSLDPGSGNTIYF | TGTGCCAGCAGCTTAGATCCTGGGTCTGGAAACACCATATATTTT | . | 15 | TRBJ1-3 | TRBV11-2 | .
CASSRQGLDTQYF | TGTGCCAGCAGCCGTCAGGGGCTTGATACGCAGTATTTT | . | 13 | TRBJ2-3 | TRBV5-4 | .
CASSQVVAGHNEQFF | TGTGCCAGCAGCCAAGTGGTAGCGGGACACAATGAGCAGTTCTTC | . | 15 | TRBJ2-1 | TRBV14 | TRBD2
CASSILPASGSSNEQFF | TGTGCCAGTAGTATCCTCCCGGCTAGCGGGAGCTCCAATGAGCAGTTCTTC | . | 17 | TRBJ2-1 | TRBV19 | TRBD2
CASSSFSGKYNEQFF | TGTGCCAGCAGCTCCTTTAGCGGGAAATACAATGAGCAGTTCTTC | . | 15 | TRBJ2-1 | TRBV7-2 | TRBD2
CASSRPAVGAGGEQPQHF | TGTGCCAGCAGCCGACCCGCAGTAGGAGCCGGAGGTGAGCAGCCCCAGCATTTT | . | 18 | TRBJ1-5 | TRBV21-1 | .
CASSLEGSTDTQYF | TGTGCCAGCAGCCTGGAAGGTAGCACAGATACGCAGTATTTT | few | 14 | TRBJ2-3 | TRBV5-4 | .
CASSQTRGRQPQHF | TGCGCCAGCAGCCAGACCAGGGGGCGTCAGCCCCAGCATTTT | once | 14 | TRBJ1-5 | TRBV4-3 | TRBD1
CASSLALETQYF | TGTGCCAGCAGCTTAGCCTTAGAGACCCAGTACTTC | . | 12 | TRBJ2-5 | TRBV7-9 | .